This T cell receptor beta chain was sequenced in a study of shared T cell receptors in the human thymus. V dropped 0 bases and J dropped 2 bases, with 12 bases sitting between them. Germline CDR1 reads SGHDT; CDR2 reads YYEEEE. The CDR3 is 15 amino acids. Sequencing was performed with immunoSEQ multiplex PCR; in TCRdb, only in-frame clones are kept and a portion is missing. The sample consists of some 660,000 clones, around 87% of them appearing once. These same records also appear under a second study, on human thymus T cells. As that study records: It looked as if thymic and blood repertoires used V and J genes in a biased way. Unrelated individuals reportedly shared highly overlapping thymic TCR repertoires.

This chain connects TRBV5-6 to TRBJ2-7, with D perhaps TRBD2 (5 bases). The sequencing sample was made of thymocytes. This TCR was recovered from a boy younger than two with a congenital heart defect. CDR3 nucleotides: TGTGCCAGCAGCTTGGATCGAGCGGCAACCTACGAGCAGTACTTC. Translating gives CASSLDRAATYEQYF.